This is a list of T cell receptor beta chains from one sample in a study of beta chain features in type 1 diabetes. Clones were read by immunoSEQ multiplex PCR, and TCRdb kept only the in-frame ones, dropping some. The repertoire holds 350,000 to 450,000 clones, with approximately 15% as singletons. The sample comprised naive CD4+ T cells from blood. These receptors all come from a woman between 18 and 29 years old in good health. The CDR3 runs from the conserved cysteine through the conserved F or W. A D gene is named only where the DNA matches it firmly. Clone size is stated in some rows and not others, as once, few, many or a class when expanded.

d_gene: TRBD1
j_gene: TRBJ2-5
v_gene: TRBV7-8
abundance: .
CDR3nt: TGTGCCAGCAGCCGAAGGACAGGGGGGCAAGAGACCCAGTACTTC
CDR3aa: CASSRRTGGQETQYF

d_gene: TRBD1
j_gene: TRBJ2-6
v_gene: TRBV27
abundance: .
CDR3nt: TGTGCCAGCAGTGGACAGGGGACTGGGGCCAACGTCCTGACTTTC
CDR3aa: CASSGQGTGANVLTF

d_gene: .
j_gene: TRBJ2-7
v_gene: TRBV30
abundance: .
CDR3nt: TGTGCCTGGAGTGTGGTCTCTAGCCCTGGCGAGCAGTACTTC
CDR3aa: CAWSVVSSPGEQYF

d_gene: .
j_gene: TRBJ1-1
v_gene: TRBV9
abundance: .
CDR3nt: TGTGCCAGCAGCGTAGCTCCCCAGGGGAAAGGGGGTGAAGCTTTCTTT
CDR3aa: CASSVAPQGKGGEAFF

d_gene: .
j_gene: TRBJ2-7
v_gene: TRBV18
abundance: few
CDR3nt: TGTGCCACCCGGGGATCGGGCGACGAGCAGTACTTC
CDR3aa: CATRGSGDEQYF

d_gene: TRBD2
j_gene: TRBJ2-3
v_gene: TRBV28
abundance: .
CDR3nt: TGTGCCAGCAGTTTACAATTAGCGGGAGGACAAGATACGCAGTATTTT
CDR3aa: CASSLQLAGGQDTQYF

d_gene: .
j_gene: TRBJ2-3
v_gene: TRBV9
abundance: few
CDR3nt: TGTGCCAGCAGCGTAGGGGGGCCTCTCGGCGCAGATACGCAGTATTTT
CDR3aa: CASSVGGPLGADTQYF

d_gene: TRBD2
j_gene: TRBJ2-7
v_gene: TRBV27
abundance: .
CDR3nt: TGTGCCAGCAGTTATAGCGGGAGGGTCGACGAGCAGTACTTC
CDR3aa: CASSYSGRVDEQYF

d_gene: .
j_gene: TRBJ2-2
v_gene: TRBV9
abundance: few
CDR3nt: TGTGCCAGCAGCCCATCTAGTCGTGTCACCGGGGAGCTGTTTTTT
CDR3aa: CASSPSSRVTGELFF

d_gene: .
j_gene: TRBJ1-1
v_gene: TRBV29-1
abundance: .
CDR3nt: TGCAGCGTTCGGGGGTCTGGAGGCACTGAAGCTTTCTTT
CDR3aa: CSVRGSGGTEAFF

d_gene: TRBD1
j_gene: TRBJ2-5
v_gene: TRBV6-6
abundance: .
CDR3nt: TGTGCCAGCAGCCCTACAGGGGGCCAAGAGACCCAGTACTTC
CDR3aa: CASSPTGGQETQYF

d_gene: TRBD1
j_gene: TRBJ2-1
v_gene: TRBV5-1
abundance: few
CDR3nt: TGCGCCAGCAGCTACGACGGGGACAGGAGGTACAATGAGCAGTTCTTC
CDR3aa: CASSYDGDRRYNEQFF

d_gene: .
j_gene: TRBJ2-5
v_gene: TRBV2
abundance: .
CDR3nt: TGTGCCAGCGAGCAGGGGTACCAAGAGACCCAGTACTTC
CDR3aa: CASEQGYQETQYF

d_gene: .
j_gene: TRBJ1-2
v_gene: TRBV15
abundance: few
CDR3nt: TGTGCCACCAGCCCCCTGTTAGCGGACTATGGCTACACCTTC
CDR3aa: CATSPLLADYGYTF

d_gene: TRBD2
j_gene: TRBJ2-7
v_gene: TRBV6-1
abundance: .
CDR3nt: TGTGCCAGCAGTGAACCGGGACTAGCGGGAGTGTACGAGCAGTACTTC
CDR3aa: CASSEPGLAGVYEQYF

d_gene: TRBD2
j_gene: TRBJ2-6
v_gene: TRBV7-6
abundance: .
CDR3nt: TGTGCCAGCAGCTTTGCGGGAGGCTCTGGGGCCAACGTCCTGACTTTC
CDR3aa: CASSFAGGSGANVLTF

d_gene: .
j_gene: TRBJ2-2
v_gene: TRBV15
abundance: few
CDR3nt: TGTGCCACCAGCAGGGACCCGGGACTCGAAACCGGGGAGCTGTTTTTT
CDR3aa: CATSRDPGLETGELFF

d_gene: .
j_gene: TRBJ2-7
v_gene: TRBV28
abundance: .
CDR3nt: TGTGCCGCACAACCCATTCTAGCAACCGGCTACGAGCAGTACTTC
CDR3aa: CAAQPILATGYEQYF

d_gene: .
j_gene: TRBJ2-7
v_gene: TRBV14
abundance: few
CDR3nt: TGTGCCAGCAGCCAGTGGTCCAGGGTCAACGAGCAGTACTTC
CDR3aa: CASSQWSRVNEQYF

d_gene: TRBD1
j_gene: TRBJ2-4
v_gene: TRBV29-1
abundance: few
CDR3nt: TGCAGCGTGCCCCAGGGGGCCGGTGAAAACATTCAGTACTTC
CDR3aa: CSVPQGAGENIQYF

d_gene: TRBD1
j_gene: TRBJ2-7
v_gene: TRBV7-2
abundance: .
CDR3nt: TGTGCCAGCAGCTTAGCCCCCGGGACAGGGAAGGAGCAGTACTTC
CDR3aa: CASSLAPGTGKEQYF

d_gene: TRBD1
j_gene: TRBJ1-2
v_gene: TRBV29-1
abundance: .
CDR3nt: TGCAGCGCATGGGACAGGGGGTGGTATGGCTACACCTTC
CDR3aa: CSAWDRGWYGYTF

d_gene: TRBD2
j_gene: TRBJ2-5
v_gene: TRBV5-6
abundance: few
CDR3nt: TGTGCCAGCAGCTTGGAGGGACTAGCGGGAGTATCTGAGACCCAGTACTTC
CDR3aa: CASSLEGLAGVSETQYF

d_gene: .
j_gene: TRBJ2-1
v_gene: TRBV2
abundance: .
CDR3nt: TGTGCCAGCAAAACGGACGCGGGACTCTTGCTTGGGGAGCAGTTCTTC
CDR3aa: CASKTDAGLLLGEQFF

d_gene: .
j_gene: TRBJ1-2
v_gene: TRBV30
abundance: .
CDR3nt: TGTGCCTGGAGAGGGGCAGGCGGCTACACCTTC
CDR3aa: CAWRGAGGYTF

d_gene: .
j_gene: TRBJ1-2
v_gene: TRBV29-1
abundance: .
CDR3nt: TGCAGCGTTGTCGGGGAATATGGCTACACCTTC
CDR3aa: CSVVGEYGYTF

d_gene: .
j_gene: TRBJ1-5
v_gene: TRBV30
abundance: .
CDR3nt: TGTGCCTGGAGTGTGAGGGCGAATCAGCCCCAGCATTTT
CDR3aa: CAWSVRANQPQHF

d_gene: TRBD2
j_gene: TRBJ2-1
v_gene: TRBV11-2
abundance: .
CDR3nt: TGTGCCAGCAGCTTAGGGACTAGCGGGTCTACGAGCTCCTACAATGAGCAGTTCTTC
CDR3aa: CASSLGTSGSTSSYNEQFF

d_gene: TRBD1
j_gene: TRBJ1-5
v_gene: TRBV18
abundance: .
CDR3nt: TGTGCCAGCTCACCACGACAGGGTCAGCCCCAGCATTTT
CDR3aa: CASSPRQGQPQHF

d_gene: TRBD2
j_gene: TRBJ2-7
v_gene: TRBV7-9
abundance: .
CDR3nt: TGTGCCAGCAGCTCTCCAATAGCGGGCGAGCAGTACTTC
CDR3aa: CASSSPIAGEQYF

d_gene: .
j_gene: TRBJ2-7
v_gene: TRBV9
abundance: .
CDR3nt: TGTGCCAGCAGCGTAGCTGTGGCTAGTCTGGGCGAGCAGTACTTC
CDR3aa: CASSVAVASLGEQYF

d_gene: TRBD1
j_gene: TRBJ1-5
v_gene: TRBV30
abundance: few
CDR3nt: TGTGCCTGGAGTGAGGGACAGGGGAAGGAGCCCCAGCATTTT
CDR3aa: CAWSEGQGKEPQHF

d_gene: TRBD2
j_gene: TRBJ2-1
v_gene: TRBV4-2
abundance: .
CDR3nt: TGTGCCAGCAGCCAACTAGCTAGCGGGAACTACAATGAGCAGTTCTTC
CDR3aa: CASSQLASGNYNEQFF

d_gene: TRBD2
j_gene: TRBJ2-3
v_gene: TRBV5-1
abundance: .
CDR3nt: TGCGCCAGCAGCTTGGGGGCCCTAGCGGGAGGAACAGATACGCAGTATTTT
CDR3aa: CASSLGALAGGTDTQYF

d_gene: .
j_gene: TRBJ1-1
v_gene: TRBV5-4
abundance: .
CDR3nt: TGTGCCAGCAGCCCCGACACCATGAACACTGAAGCTTTCTTT
CDR3aa: CASSPDTMNTEAFF

d_gene: TRBD2
j_gene: TRBJ2-1
v_gene: TRBV7-8
abundance: .
CDR3nt: TGTGCCAGCAGCTCTAGACTAGCGGGTTTGAATGAGCAGTTCTTC
CDR3aa: CASSSRLAGLNEQFF

d_gene: .
j_gene: TRBJ2-3
v_gene: TRBV21-1
abundance: few
CDR3nt: TGTGCCAGCAGCAAAGTAAGGTTTCAGGGGGCGAGCACAGATACGCAGTATTTT
CDR3aa: CASSKVRFQGASTDTQYF

d_gene: .
j_gene: TRBJ2-7
v_gene: TRBV5-6
abundance: .
CDR3nt: TGTGCCAGCACCTGGGCCGATCGGCTCAGCGAGCAGTACTTC
CDR3aa: CASTWADRLSEQYF

d_gene: TRBD2
j_gene: TRBJ2-7
v_gene: TRBV9
abundance: .
CDR3nt: TGTGCCAGCAGCCCCCGGACTAGCTACGAGCAGTACTTC
CDR3aa: CASSPRTSYEQYF

d_gene: .
j_gene: TRBJ2-7
v_gene: TRBV29-1
abundance: .
CDR3nt: TGCAGCGTTGTAAAAACAAGCTCCTACGAGCAGTACTTC
CDR3aa: CSVVKTSSYEQYF

d_gene: TRBD1
j_gene: TRBJ2-7
v_gene: TRBV29-1
abundance: .
CDR3nt: TGCAGCGTTGAAGATGAGGGGGCTCGGTACGAGCAGTACTTC
CDR3aa: CSVEDEGARYEQYF

d_gene: .
j_gene: TRBJ2-7
v_gene: TRBV15
abundance: few
CDR3nt: TGTGCCACCAGCACCAGGCTAAGCTCCTACGAGCAGTACTTC
CDR3aa: CATSTRLSSYEQYF

d_gene: TRBD1
j_gene: TRBJ1-5
v_gene: TRBV30
abundance: few
CDR3nt: TGTGCCTGGAGGATGACAGGGGGCGCGGGACAGCCCCAGCATTTT
CDR3aa: CAWRMTGGAGQPQHF

d_gene: TRBD1
j_gene: TRBJ2-3
v_gene: TRBV7-2
abundance: .
CDR3nt: TGTGCCAGCAGCTTAAGGCCAGGGGGCTTAGATACGCAGTATTTT
CDR3aa: CASSLRPGGLDTQYF

d_gene: .
j_gene: TRBJ1-1
v_gene: TRBV5-8
abundance: few
CDR3nt: TGTGCCAGCAGCCGGAACAGGCTACCTAACACTGAAGCTTTCTTT
CDR3aa: CASSRNRLPNTEAFF

d_gene: .
j_gene: TRBJ2-7
v_gene: TRBV11-1
abundance: .
CDR3nt: TGTGCCAGCAGCTTACTGACAATCTCCTACGAGCAGTACTTC
CDR3aa: CASSLLTISYEQYF

d_gene: .
j_gene: TRBJ1-2
v_gene: TRBV6-1
abundance: few
CDR3nt: TGTGCCAGCAGTGAATCCGGGTATGGCTACACCTTC
CDR3aa: CASSESGYGYTF

d_gene: TRBD2
j_gene: TRBJ2-2
v_gene: TRBV7-3
abundance: .
CDR3nt: TGTGCCAGCAGCTTGGATTTGGGACTAGGGAACACCGGGGAGCTGTTTTTT
CDR3aa: CASSLDLGLGNTGELFF

d_gene: TRBD2
j_gene: TRBJ2-5
v_gene: TRBV5-8
abundance: .
CDR3nt: TGTGCCAGCAGGCGGGAGCTCCAAGAGACCCAGTACTTC
CDR3aa: CASRRELQETQYF

d_gene: TRBD2
j_gene: TRBJ2-1
v_gene: TRBV15
abundance: few
CDR3nt: TGTGCCACCAGCAGAGATCGGGCGGGAGATCAGTTCTTC
CDR3aa: CATSRDRAGDQFF

d_gene: .
j_gene: TRBJ1-2
v_gene: TRBV4-1
abundance: few
CDR3nt: TGCGCCAGCAGCCAGGGGACAAGAGGCTACACCTTC
CDR3aa: CASSQGTRGYTF

d_gene: .
j_gene: TRBJ1-5
v_gene: TRBV4-2
abundance: .
CDR3nt: TGTGCCAGCAGCCTGCCACAGGGTAGCAATCAGCCCCAGCATTTT
CDR3aa: CASSLPQGSNQPQHF

d_gene: TRBD2
j_gene: TRBJ2-3
v_gene: TRBV7-9
abundance: few
CDR3nt: TGTGCCAGCAGCTTATGGACTAGCGGGAGTTTCGATACGCAGTATTTT
CDR3aa: CASSLWTSGSFDTQYF

d_gene: .
j_gene: TRBJ2-5
v_gene: TRBV6-1
abundance: few
CDR3nt: TGTGCCAGCAGTGCCATAGGGGCCAAAATGGAGACCCAGTACTTC
CDR3aa: CASSAIGAKMETQYF

d_gene: .
j_gene: TRBJ2-4
v_gene: TRBV28
abundance: few
CDR3nt: TGTGCCAGCAGTTCCCCTTCCCTGTGGTACAGCGGCCCCGAAAACATTCAGTACTTC
CDR3aa: CASSSPSLWYSGPENIQYF

d_gene: .
j_gene: TRBJ2-7
v_gene: TRBV15
abundance: .
CDR3nt: TGTGCCACCAGCAGAGATCGAGGCTTCTCCTACGAGCAGTACTTC
CDR3aa: CATSRDRGFSYEQYF

d_gene: TRBD2
j_gene: TRBJ2-7
v_gene: TRBV11-2
abundance: few
CDR3nt: TGTGCCAGCAGCTTTCGCCGAGGACTAGCGGAGCACTACGAGCAGTACTTC
CDR3aa: CASSFRRGLAEHYEQYF

d_gene: .
j_gene: TRBJ1-2
v_gene: TRBV7-2
abundance: few
CDR3nt: TGTGCCAGCAGCTTAAGAGGCAGCAGTAACTATGGCTACACCTTC
CDR3aa: CASSLRGSSNYGYTF

d_gene: TRBD1
j_gene: TRBJ1-4
v_gene: TRBV27
abundance: few
CDR3nt: TGTGCCAGCAGAGGGGGCAGGGTTAATGAAAAACTGTTTTTT
CDR3aa: CASRGGRVNEKLFF